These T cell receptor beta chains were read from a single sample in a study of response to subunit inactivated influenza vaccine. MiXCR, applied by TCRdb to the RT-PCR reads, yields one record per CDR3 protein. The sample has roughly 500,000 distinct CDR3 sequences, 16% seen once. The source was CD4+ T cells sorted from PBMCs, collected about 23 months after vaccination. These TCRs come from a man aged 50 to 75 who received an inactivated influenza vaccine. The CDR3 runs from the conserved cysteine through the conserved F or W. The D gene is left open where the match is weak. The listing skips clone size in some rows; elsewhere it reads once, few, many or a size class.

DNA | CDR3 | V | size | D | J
TGCGCCAGCAGCTTGGTTTTAGCGGGGGGATATACTAGCGATGAGCAGTTCTTC | CASSLVLAGGYTSDEQFF | TRBV5-1 | - | TRBD2 | TRBJ2-1
TGTGCCAGCAGGGGGACAGGGATTAACAATCAGCCCCAGCATTTT | CASRGTGINNQPQHF | TRBV6-2/TRBV6-3 | - | TRBD1 | TRBJ1-5
TGTGCCAGCAGCCTTATGAGGTCACCCCTCCACTTT | CASSLMRSPLHF | TRBV5-5 | - | - | TRBJ1-6
TGTGCCAGCAGCCAAGGGACTAGCTTTTACGAGCAGTACTTC | CASSQGTSFYEQYF | TRBV3-1 | few | TRBD2 | TRBJ2-7
TGTGCCAGCAGCCGGGGGACTAGCGGGGGGTACAATGAGCAGTTCTTC | CASSRGTSGGYNEQFF | TRBV28 | few | TRBD2 | TRBJ2-1
TGTGCCAGCAGCTTAGTCAGGGGTAGAGACTATGGCTACACCTTC | CASSLVRGRDYGYTF | TRBV7-2 | - | - | TRBJ1-2
TGCAGTGCTAGAGGAAGACAGGGCCGCACCGGGGAGCTGTTTTTT | CSARGRQGRTGELFF | TRBV20-1 | few | TRBD1 | TRBJ2-2
TGTGCCAGCAGTTTATCGTTAGGGGTTGGGACAGATACGCAGTATTTT | CASSLSLGVGTDTQYF | TRBV27 | - | - | TRBJ2-3
TGTGCCAGCTCGGATGGGACGCACGAGCAGTACTTC | CASSDGTHEQYF | TRBV18 | many | - | TRBJ2-7
TGTGCCAGCAGTGAAGCCGGGACTAGCGGATACAATGAGCAGTTCTTC | CASSEAGTSGYNEQFF | TRBV25-1 | few | TRBD2 | TRBJ2-1
TGTGCCAGCAGCTTACCTAATGAGCAGTTCTTC | CASSLPNEQFF | TRBV7-2 | few | - | TRBJ2-1
TGTGCCAGCAGCGTAATTAGCGGGATAAACGACAATGAGCAGTTCTTC | CASSVISGINDNEQFF | TRBV7-8 | many | TRBD2 | TRBJ2-1
TGTGCCAGCAGTTACTTCCAGACAGGGGGAGGGCAGCAGTTCTTC | CASSYFQTGGGQQFF | TRBV6-5 | - | TRBD1 | TRBJ2-1
TGTGCCAGCAGTTCAGTCGGGGGTCGGGGCGAGCAGTACTTC | CASSSVGGRGEQYF | TRBV12-3/TRBV12-4 | many | - | TRBJ2-7
TGTGCCAGCAGTTTACAGGGGTTGGGCAATCAGCCCCAGCATTTT | CASSLQGLGNQPQHF | TRBV12-3/TRBV12-4 | few | - | TRBJ1-5
TGTGCCATCAGTCCGGGACTCGAAGAGACCCAGTACTTC | CAISPGLEETQYF | TRBV10-3 | - | - | TRBJ2-5
TGTGCCAGCAGCCCAGCGGGTCACACCACCTACGAGCAGTACTTC | CASSPAGHTTYEQYF | TRBV7-2 | few | - | TRBJ2-7
TGTGCCAGCAGTTTAAGGGTCGGGCCGAGCGAGCAGTACTTC | CASSLRVGPSEQYF | TRBV12-3/TRBV12-4 | - | - | TRBJ2-7
TGCAGTGCTAGTGAGACGGGACAGGTTAATTCACCCCTCCACTTT | CSASETGQVNSPLHF | TRBV20-1 | - | TRBD1 | TRBJ1-6
TGTGCCATCAGTAAGACTAGCGGGAGGACCCACTCTGGGGCCAACGTCCTGACTTTC | CAISKTSGRTHSGANVLTF | TRBV10-3 | - | TRBD2 | TRBJ2-6
TGTGCCATCAGTAAACAGGGCTCTGGGGCCAACGTCCTGACTTTC | CAISKQGSGANVLTF | TRBV10-3 | - | - | TRBJ2-6
TGTGCCAGCGTTGACCCACCCCACATTCAGTACTTC | CASVDPPHIQYF | TRBV6-2/TRBV6-3 | few | - | TRBJ2-4
TGTGCCAGCAGCCAAGAGGCGGGATTGAGTCAGCCCCAGCATTTT | CASSQEAGLSQPQHF | TRBV4-2 | many | - | TRBJ1-5
TGCGCCAGCAGGCTGGGCCGAGAGACCCAGTACTTC | CASRLGRETQYF | TRBV5-1 | - | - | TRBJ2-5
TGCAGTGCTAGAGATCATGGGCGGGGGAGCACAGATACGCAGTATTTT | CSARDHGRGSTDTQYF | TRBV20-1 | many | TRBD2 | TRBJ2-3
TGTGCCTGGAGTGTAGGCAGGTTACTAGCCAAAAACATTCAGTACTTC | CAWSVGRLLAKNIQYF | TRBV30 | few | - | TRBJ2-4
TGCAGTGCCGGTTCCAACACTGAAGCTTTCTTT | CSAGSNTEAFF | TRBV20-1 | many | - | TRBJ1-1
TGTGCCAGCAGCACCCGATCAGGGCTCGGAAACACCATATATTTT | CASSTRSGLGNTIYF | TRBV7-2 | few | - | TRBJ1-3
TGCGCCAGCAGCTTGGGGCCCCCCAGAGGGGGTTCACCCCTCCACTTT | CASSLGPPRGGSPLHF | TRBV5-1 | many | - | TRBJ1-6
TGTGCCAGCAGTCGCGGGACTAGCGGGAGGTTGACCTACGAGCAGTACTTC | CASSRGTSGRLTYEQYF | TRBV6-1 | - | TRBD2 | TRBJ2-7
TGTGCCAGTACAACCAGGATCGGAAACACCATATATTTT | CASTTRIGNTIYF | TRBV19 | many | - | TRBJ1-3
TGTGCCTGGAGTCAGGGGGCGACCCAGTACTTC | CAWSQGATQYF | TRBV30 | many | TRBD1 | TRBJ2-5
TGTGCCAGCAGCCAGCCTCAACGGACAGGGCACGCTTTCTTT | CASSQPQRTGHAFF | TRBV3-1 | - | TRBD1 | TRBJ1-1
TGTGCCAGCAGCCCCGGGCCCCGGGCCGGCTATGGCTACACCTTC | CASSPGPRAGYGYTF | TRBV7-8 | - | - | TRBJ1-2
TGTGCCAGCAGCTTTCTAGGGACAGGGACTTCCAAAAACATTCAGTACTTC | CASSFLGTGTSKNIQYF | TRBV7-9 | few | TRBD1 | TRBJ2-4
TGTGCCAGCAAAAGCTCGAGAGTGCGGGACAGGGACTACGAGCAGTACTTC | CASKSSRVRDRDYEQYF | TRBV6-1 | - | TRBD1 | TRBJ2-7
TGTGCCAGCAGTTTTGCGGGAGGGAGCTCCTACGAGCAGTACTTC | CASSFAGGSSYEQYF | TRBV12-3/TRBV12-4 | few | TRBD2 | TRBJ2-7
TGTGCCAGCAGCTTAGACGGACTAGTATCAGATACGCAGTATTTT | CASSLDGLVSDTQYF | TRBV7-2 | few | TRBD2 | TRBJ2-3
TGTGCCATCAGTGAACCGGGACAGGGGTGGACCGGGGAGCTGTTTTTT | CAISEPGQGWTGELFF | TRBV10-3 | - | TRBD1 | TRBJ2-2
TGCAGTGCTAAACCGGACAGATTCAATGAGCAGTTCTTC | CSAKPDRFNEQFF | TRBV20-1 | few | - | TRBJ2-1
TGTGCCAGCAGCCAAGTTGCAGCAGATCAAGAGACCCAGTACTTC | CASSQVAADQETQYF | TRBV4-2 | - | - | TRBJ2-5
TGCAGTGCTAGAGATGCGGGACAGGGGATGTACGAGCAGTACTTC | CSARDAGQGMYEQYF | TRBV20-1 | - | TRBD1 | TRBJ2-7
TGCAGTGCTAGAGATGGGGCGGGTCCCCAAGAGACCCAGTACTTC | CSARDGAGPQETQYF | TRBV20-1 | - | - | TRBJ2-5
TGTGCCAGCAGCTCCCGGGTTATCCAAGAGACCCAGTACTTC | CASSSRVIQETQYF | TRBV5-8 | - | - | TRBJ2-5
TGTGCCAGCAGTTTAGGTCCAGGAGACTATGGCTACACCTTC | CASSLGPGDYGYTF | TRBV12-3/TRBV12-4 | - | - | TRBJ1-2
TGCAGCGTTGCGAGCGGGGAGACCCAGTACTTC | CSVASGETQYF | TRBV29-1 | - | - | TRBJ2-5
TGTGCCAGCAGCTTAGATCCAGGGTTCCCTGAAAAACTGTTTTTT | CASSLDPGFPEKLFF | TRBV7-2 | - | - | TRBJ1-4
TGCGCCAGCAGTCGGGACAGTACTAACTATGGCTACACCTTC | CASSRDSTNYGYTF | TRBV5-1 | many | TRBD1 | TRBJ1-2